A selection of T cell receptor beta chains follows, all from one sample in a study of blood T cell repertoires in COVID-19. Here immunoSEQ multiplex PCR was the method, and the copy in TCRdb shows in-frame clones only, minus some. Here the sample spans about 310,000 clones, about 91% being singletons. Sequenced: PBMCs or T cells enriched from blood (not recorded which). The receptor source for this set is a woman aged 40 to 50 who had recovered from COVID-19. CDR3s include the opening cysteine and the closing phenylalanine or tryptophan. The D gene is left open where the match is weak. Clone sizes are given selectively: once, few, many, or a class where the clone is expanded.

TRBD1	NA	TRBV13	TRBJ2-7	CASRSGTEVYF
NA	NA	TRBV15	TRBJ2-5	CATSRSPLRGGLAQYF
NA	NA	TRBV24-1	TRBJ2-5	CATSDLRETGRQETQYF
TRBD1	NA	TRBV2	TRBJ1-2	CASSEAGQGDGYTF
NA	NA	TRBV21-1	TRBJ2-1	CASISRLDNEQFF
NA	NA	TRBV19	TRBJ2-1	CASSTLNYNEQFF
TRBD2	NA	TRBV4-2	TRBJ2-3	CASSQDMAGEVDTQYF
TRBD2	NA	TRBV28	TRBJ2-2	CASSLGAGVYTGELFF
NA	NA	TRBV30	TRBJ1-1	CAWFWAFGRANTEAFF
NA	NA	TRBV7-6	TRBJ2-7	CASSLVGPSEHYEQYF
TRBD2	NA	TRBV5-6	TRBJ2-7	CASSWKLAKYEQYF
NA	NA	TRBV6-5	TRBJ2-1	CASSHLDSNEQFF
NA	NA	TRBV5-1	TRBJ2-2	CASSLSAGELFF
TRBD2	NA	TRBV29-1	TRBJ2-7	CSVVSLAGPGYEQYF
TRBD1	few	TRBV7-9	TRBJ1-1	CASSQDPGQGAKNTEAFF
TRBD2	NA	TRBV7-2	TRBJ2-1	CASSKTSGRADNEQFF
TRBD1	NA	TRBV19	TRBJ1-6	CASYPGQGRSSYNSPLHF
TRBD1	NA	TRBV19	TRBJ1-1	CATRQGATTFF
TRBD2	NA	TRBV7-3	TRBJ2-5	CASSEGPAGGQETQYF
TRBD2	NA	TRBV11-2	TRBJ2-1	CASSPGLAGGWRNEQFF
NA	NA	TRBV29-1	TRBJ1-1	CSVQGYGNTEAFF
NA	NA	TRBV5-1	TRBJ2-3	CASSLVAPGTDTQYF
TRBD1	NA	TRBV5-8	TRBJ1-5	CASSPGQVSIQPQHF
NA	NA	TRBV12-3/TRBV12-4	TRBJ1-2	CASIDQGWNGYTF
TRBD1	NA	TRBV12-3/TRBV12-4	TRBJ2-7	CASSPGTVYEQYF
NA	NA	TRBV30	TRBJ1-4	CAWSLSLNEKLFF
NA	NA	TRBV28	TRBJ1-2	CASSFGGEGYGYTF